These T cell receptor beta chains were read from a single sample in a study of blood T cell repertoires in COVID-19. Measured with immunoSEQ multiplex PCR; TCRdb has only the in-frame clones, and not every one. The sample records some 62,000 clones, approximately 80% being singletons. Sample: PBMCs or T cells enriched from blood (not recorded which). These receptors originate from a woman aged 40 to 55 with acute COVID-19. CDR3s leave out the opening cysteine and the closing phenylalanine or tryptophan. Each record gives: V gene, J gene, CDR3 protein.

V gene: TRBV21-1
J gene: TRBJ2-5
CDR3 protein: ASSKGLKTREETQY

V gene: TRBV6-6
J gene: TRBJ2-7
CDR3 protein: ASLLGGSYEQY

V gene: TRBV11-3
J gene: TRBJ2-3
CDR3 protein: ASSPGQPTDTQY

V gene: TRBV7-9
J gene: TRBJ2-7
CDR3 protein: ASSPAPGQELYEQY

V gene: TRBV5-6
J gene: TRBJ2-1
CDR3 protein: ASTAWSEKYNEQF

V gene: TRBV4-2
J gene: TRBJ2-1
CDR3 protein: ASSQGGLASYNEQF

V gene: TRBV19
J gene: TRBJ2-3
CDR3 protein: ASKVTGSTDTQY

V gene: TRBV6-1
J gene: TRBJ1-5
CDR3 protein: ASSEAGNSNQPQH

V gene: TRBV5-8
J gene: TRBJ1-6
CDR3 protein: ASSPRQGRWSPLH

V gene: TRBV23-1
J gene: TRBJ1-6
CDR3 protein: ASSPPRTEDNSPLH

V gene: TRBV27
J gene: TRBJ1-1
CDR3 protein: ASSLTVYTEAF

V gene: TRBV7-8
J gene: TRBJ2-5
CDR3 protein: ASSLVTGRQETQY

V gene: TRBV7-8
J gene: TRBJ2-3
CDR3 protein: ASSFARGLAGGWSKTDTQY

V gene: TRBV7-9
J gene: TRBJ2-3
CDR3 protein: ASSRGNTDTQY

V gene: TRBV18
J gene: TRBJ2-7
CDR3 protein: ASSQDRDDYEQY

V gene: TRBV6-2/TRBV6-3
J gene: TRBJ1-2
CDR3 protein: ASSPMSGYT

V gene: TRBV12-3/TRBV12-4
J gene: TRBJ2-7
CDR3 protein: ASSLALGGLQY

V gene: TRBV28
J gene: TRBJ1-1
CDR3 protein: ASSPYTPRNTEAF

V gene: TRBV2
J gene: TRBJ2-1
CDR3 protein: ASSDVGGSYNEQF

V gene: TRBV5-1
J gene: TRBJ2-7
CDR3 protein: ASSLLPGQGYHEQY

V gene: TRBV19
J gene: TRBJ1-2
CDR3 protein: ASSIGRVDGYT

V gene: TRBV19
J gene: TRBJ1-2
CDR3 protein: ASTATGGGGYT

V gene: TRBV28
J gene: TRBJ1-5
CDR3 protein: ASGETPNQPQH

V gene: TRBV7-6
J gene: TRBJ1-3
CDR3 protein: ASSIETGDNSGNTIY

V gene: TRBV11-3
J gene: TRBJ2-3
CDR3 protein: ASSPRAGGTQY

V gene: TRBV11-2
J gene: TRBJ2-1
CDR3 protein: ASSPTGDHNEQF

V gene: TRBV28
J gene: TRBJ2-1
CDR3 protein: ASRPIPSGSNEQF

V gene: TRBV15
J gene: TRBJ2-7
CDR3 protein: ATSRAVGQGTYEQY

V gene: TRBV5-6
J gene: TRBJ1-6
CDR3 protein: ASSLGSGTGPSPLH

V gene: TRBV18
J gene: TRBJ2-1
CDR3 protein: ASSLADRNNEQF

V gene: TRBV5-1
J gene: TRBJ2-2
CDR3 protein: ASRPGPGELF

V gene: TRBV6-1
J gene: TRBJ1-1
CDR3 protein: ASSEDPTHNTEAF

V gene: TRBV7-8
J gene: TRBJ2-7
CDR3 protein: ASSYDPWLAPTPTAYEQY

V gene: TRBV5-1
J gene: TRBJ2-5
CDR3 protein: ASSRGIQETQY

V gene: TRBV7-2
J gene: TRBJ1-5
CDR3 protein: ASSPDLTGSQPQH

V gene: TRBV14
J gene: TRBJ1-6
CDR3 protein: ASSHQGGNSPLH

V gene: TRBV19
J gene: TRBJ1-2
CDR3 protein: ASSISDSAQGARGYT

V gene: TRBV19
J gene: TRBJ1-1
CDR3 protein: ASSIGFRTGTEAF

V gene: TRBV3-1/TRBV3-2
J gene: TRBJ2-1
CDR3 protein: ASSHRPTGTAGNEQF

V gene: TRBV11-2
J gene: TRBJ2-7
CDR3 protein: ASSLEKSGTGKYEQY